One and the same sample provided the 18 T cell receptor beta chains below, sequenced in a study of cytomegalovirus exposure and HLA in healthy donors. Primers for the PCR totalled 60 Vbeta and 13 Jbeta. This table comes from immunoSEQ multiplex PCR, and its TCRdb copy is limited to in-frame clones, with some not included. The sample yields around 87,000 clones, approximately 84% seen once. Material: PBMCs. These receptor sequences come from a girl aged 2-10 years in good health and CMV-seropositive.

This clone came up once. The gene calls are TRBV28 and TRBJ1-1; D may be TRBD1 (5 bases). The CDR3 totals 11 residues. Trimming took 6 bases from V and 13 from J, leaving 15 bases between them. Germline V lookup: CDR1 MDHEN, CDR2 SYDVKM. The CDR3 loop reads CASSRQGMSFF. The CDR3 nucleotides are TGTGCCAGCAGCCGTCAGGGCATGAGTTTCTTT.

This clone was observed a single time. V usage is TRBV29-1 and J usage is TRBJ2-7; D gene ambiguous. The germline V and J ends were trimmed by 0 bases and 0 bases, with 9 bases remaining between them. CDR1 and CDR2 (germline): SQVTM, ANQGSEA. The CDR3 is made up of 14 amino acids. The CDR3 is CSVEEPASSYEQYF. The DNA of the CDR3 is TGCAGCGTTGAAGAGCCCGCGAGCTCCTACGAGCAGTACTTC.

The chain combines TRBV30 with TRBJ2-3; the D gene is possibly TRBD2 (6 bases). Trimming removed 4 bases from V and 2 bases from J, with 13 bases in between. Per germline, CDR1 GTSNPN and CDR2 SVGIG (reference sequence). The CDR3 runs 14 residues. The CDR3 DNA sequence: TGTGCCTGGAATCGGGACTGGTTCACAGATACGCAGTATTTT. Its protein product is CAWNRDWFTDTQYF.

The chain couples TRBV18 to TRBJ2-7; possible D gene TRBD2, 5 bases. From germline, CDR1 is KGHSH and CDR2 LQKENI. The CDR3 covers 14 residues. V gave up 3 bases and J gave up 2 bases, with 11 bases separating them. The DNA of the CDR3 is TGTGCCAGCTCACCGACCGGGATCCCCTACGAGCAGTACTTC. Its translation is CASSPTGIPYEQYF.

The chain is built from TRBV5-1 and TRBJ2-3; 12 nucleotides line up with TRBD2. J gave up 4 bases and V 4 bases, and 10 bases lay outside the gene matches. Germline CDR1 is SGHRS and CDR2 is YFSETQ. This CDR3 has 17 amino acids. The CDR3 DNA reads TGCGCCAGCAGCCCATCCCCTAGCGGGAGGGCCTCAGATACGCAGTATTTT. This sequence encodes CASSPSPSGRASDTQYF.

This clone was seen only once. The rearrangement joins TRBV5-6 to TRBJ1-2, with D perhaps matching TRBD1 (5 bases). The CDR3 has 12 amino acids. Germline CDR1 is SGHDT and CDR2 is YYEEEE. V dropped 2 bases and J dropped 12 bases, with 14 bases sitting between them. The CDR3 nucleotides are TGTGCCAGCAGCTTCGGGACTCGAACGGACACCTTC. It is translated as CASSFGTRTDTF. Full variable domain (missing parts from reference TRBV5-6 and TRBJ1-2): DAGVTQSPTHLIKTRGQQVTLRCSPKSGHDTVSWYQQALGQGPQFIFQYYEEEERQRGNFPDRFSGHQFPNYSSELNVNALLLGDSALYLCASSFGTRTDTFGSGTRLTVV.

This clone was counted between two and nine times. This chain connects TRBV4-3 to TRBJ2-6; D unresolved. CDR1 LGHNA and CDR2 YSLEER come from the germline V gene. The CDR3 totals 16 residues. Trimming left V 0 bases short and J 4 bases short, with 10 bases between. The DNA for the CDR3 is TGCGCCAGCAGCCAAGATCTAAGTGCCGGGGCCAACGTCCTGACTTTC. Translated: CASSQDLSAGANVLTF.

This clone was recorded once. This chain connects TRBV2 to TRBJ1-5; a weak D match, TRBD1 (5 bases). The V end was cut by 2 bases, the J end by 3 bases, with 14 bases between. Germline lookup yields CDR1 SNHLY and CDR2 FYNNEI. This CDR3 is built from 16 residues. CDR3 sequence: CASSERSGGNNQPQHF. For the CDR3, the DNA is TGTGCCAGCAGTGAAAGGTCCGGGGGAAACAATCAGCCCCAGCATTTT.

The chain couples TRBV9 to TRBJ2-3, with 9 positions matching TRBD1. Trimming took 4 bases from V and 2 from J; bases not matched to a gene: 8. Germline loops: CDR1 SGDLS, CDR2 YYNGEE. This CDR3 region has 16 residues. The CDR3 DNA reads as TGTGCCAGCAGCCCCCTGGGGACAGGGCACACAGATACGCAGTATTTT. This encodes CASSPLGTGHTDTQYF.

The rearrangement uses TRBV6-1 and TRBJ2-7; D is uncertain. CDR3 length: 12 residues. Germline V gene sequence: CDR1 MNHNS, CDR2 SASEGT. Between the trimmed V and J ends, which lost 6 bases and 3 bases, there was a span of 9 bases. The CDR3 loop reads CASRARSYEQYF. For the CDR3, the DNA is TGTGCCAGCAGGGCGAGGAGCTACGAGCAGTACTTC.

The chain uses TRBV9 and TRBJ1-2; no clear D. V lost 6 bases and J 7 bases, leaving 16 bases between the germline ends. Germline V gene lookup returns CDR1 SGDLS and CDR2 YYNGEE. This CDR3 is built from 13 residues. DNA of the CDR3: TGTGCCAGCATCCCATCTGTTGGCGGTGGCTACACCTTC. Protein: CASIPSVGGGYTF.

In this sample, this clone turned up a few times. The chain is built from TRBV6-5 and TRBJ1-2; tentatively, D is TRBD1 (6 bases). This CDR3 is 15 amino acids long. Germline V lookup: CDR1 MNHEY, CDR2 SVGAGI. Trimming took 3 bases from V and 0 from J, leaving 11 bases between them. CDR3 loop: CASSYNREPNYGYTF. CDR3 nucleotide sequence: TGTGCCAGCAGTTATAACAGGGAACCTAACTATGGCTACACCTTC.

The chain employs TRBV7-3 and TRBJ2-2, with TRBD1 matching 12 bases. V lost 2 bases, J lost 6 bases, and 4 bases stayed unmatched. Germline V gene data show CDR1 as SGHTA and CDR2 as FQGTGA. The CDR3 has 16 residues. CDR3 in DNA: TGTGCCAGCAGCTTATTGGGACAGGGGGCATCCGGGGAGCTGTTTTTT. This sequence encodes CASSLLGQGASGELFF.

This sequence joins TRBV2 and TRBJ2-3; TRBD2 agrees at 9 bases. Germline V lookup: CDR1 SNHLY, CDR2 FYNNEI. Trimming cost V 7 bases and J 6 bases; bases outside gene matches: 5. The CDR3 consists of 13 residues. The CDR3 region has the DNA TGTGCCAGCACCCCTAGCGGGACTGATACGCAGTATTTT. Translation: CASTPSGTDTQYF.

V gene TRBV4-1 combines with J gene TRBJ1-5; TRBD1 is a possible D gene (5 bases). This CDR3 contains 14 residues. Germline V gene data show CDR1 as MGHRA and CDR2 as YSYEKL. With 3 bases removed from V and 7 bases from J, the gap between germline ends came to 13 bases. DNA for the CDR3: TGCGCCAGCAGCCAGGGGGGGAGAGGACAGCCCCAGCATTTT. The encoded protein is CASSQGGRGQPQHF.

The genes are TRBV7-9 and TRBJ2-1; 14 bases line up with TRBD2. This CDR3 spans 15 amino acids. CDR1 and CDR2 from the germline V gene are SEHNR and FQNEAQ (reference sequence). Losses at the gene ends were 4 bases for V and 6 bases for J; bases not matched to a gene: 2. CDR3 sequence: CASSSTSGRANEQFF. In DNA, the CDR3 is TGTGCCAGCAGCTCGACTAGCGGGAGGGCCAATGAGCAGTTCTTC.

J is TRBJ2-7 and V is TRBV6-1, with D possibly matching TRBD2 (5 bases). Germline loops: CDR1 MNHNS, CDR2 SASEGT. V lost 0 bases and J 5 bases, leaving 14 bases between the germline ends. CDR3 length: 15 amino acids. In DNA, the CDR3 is TGTGCCAGCAGTGAAGCGAGACTACTAGTGGACGAGCAGTACTTC. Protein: CASSEARLLVDEQYF.

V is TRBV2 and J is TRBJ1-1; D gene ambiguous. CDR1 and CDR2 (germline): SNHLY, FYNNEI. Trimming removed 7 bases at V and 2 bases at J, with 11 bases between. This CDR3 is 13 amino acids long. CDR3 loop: CASNIDSNTEAFF. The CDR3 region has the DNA TGTGCCAGCAACATAGACTCCAACACTGAAGCTTTCTTT.